This entry features one T cell receptor (beta chain) sequence. Its antigen is not yet known. Base quality data are lacking; no much larger clone is found one base away. The immunoSEQ Assay, a bias-controlled multiplex PCR, was used to amplify TCRbeta CDR3 regions from genomic DNA. As for the authors' bioinformatics: The number of nucleated cells in each sample was estimated from the amplification of reference gene primers within the assay. To quantify the absolute abundance of each unique TCRbeta CDR3 rearrangement, sequence reads were collapsed and filtered. Productive Simpson clonality was computed per sample as the square root of Simpson's diversity index over productive rearrangements. In TCRdb, the immuneACCESS table is reduced to in-frame sequences with V and J assigned. These tables do not hold every clone; where another copy was compared, an unresolved V gene accounts for under half, and the others remain unexplained. V and J calls and clone size come straight from that table; D and trimming were deduced from the DNA. The sample includes about 54,000 clones, with 82% observed a single time. The ten largest clones add up to approximately 6% of the sample.

Each collaborating institution followed its own protocols to collect whole blood in K2EDTA tubes. For TCRbeta analysis, collaborators shipped samples as frozen whole blood, isolated PBMCs, or DNA extracted from either of those sample types. These data are taken from a study of blood T cell repertoires in COVID-19 (dated by TCRdb to 2020 to 2021). Describing the broader study: Collaborator samples came from the United States, Italy and Spain and covered acute and convalescent phases of COVID-19. The material from the prospective study consisted of cDNA or gDNA derived from T cells, B-cell-depleted T cells, or PBMCs. Subjects who had been exposed to COVID-19, were actively infected with it, or had recovered from it provided the deeply sampled blood TCRbeta repertoires that made up the dataset. The repertoires were released in a freely available public database intended as a resource for research on the immune response to SARS-CoV-2. The samples were drawn from two sources: the first 160 participants of the ongoing ImmuneRACE study, and 1,000 to 1,500 subjects contributed by 6 global collaborators. Sample metadata almost always included a de-identified subject ID, COVID-19 status, age in years and sex. Where HLA class I and class II types were available, the types were taken from metadata supplied by the sample provider, not from assay-based typing. What the research found in general, with its limitations: The quantity of clinical and demographic metadata differed by source and by participant and was supplied without curation.

The receptor's source is a human donor in a cohort sampled during active or convalescent COVID-19. Specimen: peripheral blood.

The sequenced DNA: TGTGCCAGCAGCTTAATAACAGATTCCTACAATGAGCAGTTCTTC. Its protein reads: CASSLITDSYNEQFF. The chain uses TRBV7-9 and TRBJ2-1; no D segment can be confidently identified. V is clipped by 2 bases and J by 1 base, and the sequence between their germline boundaries is 9 bases long. The cysteine opens and the phenylalanine closes a CDR3 of 15 amino acids. Only the CDR3 DNA is retained, 45 bases long and in frame from the first base. The germline V gene encodes CDR1 SEHNR and CDR2 FQNEAQ (reference sequence).